The 17 T cell receptor beta chains below were found in one sample sequenced in a study of cytomegalovirus exposure and HLA in healthy donors. The PCR contained 60 Vbeta and 13 Jbeta primers. Data came from immunoSEQ multiplex PCR; TCRdb stores just in-frame clones and leaves some out. In the table there are over 85,000 clones, about three quarters of which are singletons. Sequencing was done on a sample of PBMCs. The receptors originated from a woman aged 25-40 years in good health and CMV-seronegative.

The chain employs TRBV18 and TRBJ1-5, with D possibly matching TRBD1 (6 bases). Between the trimmed V and J ends, which lost 2 bases and 6 bases, there was a span of 14 bases. Germline-derived CDR1 and CDR2 are KGHSH and LQKENI. This CDR3 region has 15 residues. This CDR3 is CASSPKQGVGQPQHF. CDR3 DNA: TGTGCCAGCTCACCAAAACAGGGAGTGGGTCAGCCCCAGCATTTT.

The V call is TRBV29-1, the J call TRBJ2-7; D perhaps matches TRBD2 (6 bases). The CDR3 extends over 16 amino acids. Per germline, CDR1 SQVTM and CDR2 ANQGSEA. V gave up 3 bases and J gave up 2 bases, with 20 bases separating them. CDR3 nucleotides: TGCAGCGTTGACGAACCTGCCGGGACTGCTACCTACGAGCAGTACTTC. Translated: CSVDEPAGTATYEQYF.

The gene calls are TRBV11-2 and TRBJ2-5, with D tentatively TRBD1 (6 bases). With 4 bases removed from V and 7 bases from J, the gap between germline ends came to 19 bases. The CDR3 has 15 residues. Germline loops: CDR1 SGHAT, CDR2 FQNNGV. This chain's CDR3 is CASSSNAVLGGTQYF. CDR3 DNA sequence: TGTGCCAGCAGCTCGAACGCGGTCTTAGGGGGGACCCAGTACTTC.

The rearrangement uses TRBV30 and TRBJ1-1; 9 nucleotides match TRBD1. V lost 4 bases and J lost 3; bases outside the gene matches: 15. The germline CDR1 and CDR2 sequences are GTSNPN and SVGIG (reference sequence). CDR3 length: 17 amino acids. The chain's CDR3 is CAWILSNRDREDTEAFF. Here the CDR3 DNA reads TGTGCCTGGATTCTTTCGAACCGGGACAGGGAAGACACTGAAGCTTTCTTT. The variable domain in full, with the rest retrieved from reference TRBV30 and TRBJ1-1, is SQTIHQWPATLVQPVGSPLSLECTVEGTSNPNLYWYRQAAGRGLQLLFYSVGIGQISSEVPQNLSASRPQDRQFILSSKKLLLSDSGFYLCAWILSNRDREDTEAFFGQGTRLTVV.

V usage is TRBV30 and J usage is TRBJ2-2; 7 bases line up with TRBD1. There are 14 residues in the CDR3. V trimming: 2 bases; J trimming: 3 bases; junction bases outside the gene matches: 3. Germline CDR1 and CDR2: GTSNPN and SVGIG (reference sequence). CDR3 loop: CAWSHRGYTGELFF. In DNA form, the CDR3 reads TGTGCCTGGAGTCACAGGGGTTACACCGGGGAGCTGTTTTTT. Combining the CDR3 with reference TRBV30 and TRBJ2-2 gives the whole variable domain SQTIHQWPATLVQPVGSPLSLECTVEGTSNPNLYWYRQAAGRGLQLLFYSVGIGQISSEVPQNLSASRPQDRQFILSSKKLLLSDSGFYLCAWSHRGYTGELFFGEGSRLTVL.

V usage is TRBV5-6 and J usage is TRBJ1-5; 8 nucleotides line up with TRBD1. Germline CDR1 and CDR2: SGHDT and YYEEEE. The CDR3 consists of 15 residues. Trimming removed 3 bases from V and 1 base from J; junction bases left unmatched: 3. CDR3 coding DNA: TGTGCCAGCAGCTCAGGGGGCCGGAGCAATCAGCCCCAGCATTTT. It is translated as CASSSGGRSNQPQHF.

The J gene is TRBJ1-2, the V gene TRBV29-1; D remains ambiguous. The V gene lost 0 bases and the J gene lost 5 bases, with 19 bases spanning the gap. The germline gives CDR1 SQVTM, CDR2 ANQGSEA. The CDR3 runs to 16 residues. CDR3 residues: CSVEEREPRSEYGYTF. CDR3 bases: TGCAGCGTTGAAGAGAGGGAACCCCGAAGCGAATATGGCTACACCTTC.

The chain carries TRBV30 and TRBJ2-1; 7 bases fit TRBD2. The V gene's germline CDR1 is GTSNPN and CDR2 SVGIG (reference sequence). The CDR3 consists of 12 residues. Germline trimming cut 1 base from V and 7 bases from J; bases unmatched to any gene: 1. The CDR3 sequence: CAWSAAGNEQFF. The CDR3 DNA sequence: TGTGCCTGGAGTGCAGCGGGGAATGAGCAGTTCTTC.

The chain links TRBV28 to TRBJ1-6; D gene ambiguous. The CDR3 is made up of 16 amino acids. The germline CDR1 and CDR2 sequences are MDHEN and SYDVKM. The V end was cut by 7 bases, the J end by 0 bases, with 13 bases between. The CDR3 here is CASTPNGSSYNSPLHF. The CDR3, as DNA: TGTGCCAGCACTCCCAATGGGAGCTCCTATAATTCACCCCTCCACTTT.

The V call is TRBV10-3, the J call TRBJ2-5; 9 nucleotides line up with TRBD2. Trimming took 0 bases from V and 5 from J; bases not matched to a gene: 10. The CDR3 consists of 17 residues. Germline lookup yields CDR1 ENHRY and CDR2 SYGVKD. Written as DNA, the CDR3 is TGTGCCATCAGTGAGTCTACTAGCGGGCCCCCCTGGGAGACCCAGTACTTC. This gives the protein CAISESTSGPPWETQYF.

The gene calls are TRBV5-1 and TRBJ2-7, with 9 bases fitting TRBD1. The CDR3 covers 16 residues. The germline V gene encodes CDR1 SGHRS and CDR2 YFSETQ. After removal of 0 bases from V and 2 bases from J, the junction contained 6 bases not matched to a gene. The CDR3 nucleotides are TGCGCCAGCAGCTTGGAAGGACAGGGGCTGACCTACGAGCAGTACTTC. Protein sequence: CASSLEGQGLTYEQYF.

In DNA form, the CDR3 reads TGTGCCAGCAGCAGCAGGAACACCTACTATGGCTACACCTTC. Residues: CASSSRNTYYGYTF. The chain couples TRBV6-1 to TRBJ1-2, with D unclear. Germline V lookup: CDR1 MNHNS, CDR2 SASEGT. The CDR3 is 14 amino acids. Trimming took off 6 bases at V and 3 bases at J, with 14 bases between the two ends.

The chain recombines TRBV29-1 with TRBJ1-2; D gene unclear. V lost 1 base and J 8 bases, leaving 8 bases between the germline ends. CDR1 and CDR2 from the germline V gene are SQVTM and ANQGSEA. The CDR3 consists of 11 residues. Written as DNA, the CDR3 is TGCAGCGTTGAAGGCGCGGCGGGCTACACCTTC. Protein: CSVEGAAGYTF.

V and J are TRBV27 and TRBJ1-5; TRBD1 matches at 10 bases. The V segment lost 6 bases and the J segment 5 bases; nucleotides outside the gene matches: 4. The CDR3 length is 14 residues. CDR1 MNHEY and CDR2 SMNVEV come from the germline V gene (reference sequence). CDR3 protein: CASSRQGAHQPQHF. The CDR3 bases are TGTGCCAGCAGCAGACAGGGGGCTCATCAGCCCCAGCATTTT.

The genes are TRBV27 and TRBJ1-5; unclear D gene. V lost 5 bases to trimming and J lost 6 bases, with 11 bases between them. Germline CDR1 is MNHEY and CDR2 is SMNVEV (reference sequence). CDR3 size: 13 residues. The CDR3 coding sequence is TGTGCCAGCAGTCTCGGGTATTCTCAGCCCCAGCATTTT. Residues: CASSLGYSQPQHF.

This clone was recorded a few times. This chain links TRBV2 with TRBJ2-5; 7 positions match TRBD2. The V gene's germline CDR1 is SNHLY and CDR2 FYNNEI. The V segment lost 6 bases and the J segment 5 bases; nucleotides outside the gene matches: 12. CDR3 size: 15 residues. The CDR3 is CASRQSSGGRETQYF. CDR3 sequence (DNA): TGTGCCAGCAGGCAATCTAGCGGAGGGCGGGAGACCCAGTACTTC.

V gene TRBV30 combines with J gene TRBJ2-3; D is unclear. The germline V and J ends were trimmed by 2 bases and 7 bases, with 7 bases remaining between them. The CDR3 sequence is 11 residues long. CDR1 and CDR2 (germline): GTSNPN, SVGIG (reference sequence). CDR3 amino acids: CAWSTQNTQYF. CDR3 nucleotides: TGTGCCTGGAGTACACAGAATACGCAGTATTTT.